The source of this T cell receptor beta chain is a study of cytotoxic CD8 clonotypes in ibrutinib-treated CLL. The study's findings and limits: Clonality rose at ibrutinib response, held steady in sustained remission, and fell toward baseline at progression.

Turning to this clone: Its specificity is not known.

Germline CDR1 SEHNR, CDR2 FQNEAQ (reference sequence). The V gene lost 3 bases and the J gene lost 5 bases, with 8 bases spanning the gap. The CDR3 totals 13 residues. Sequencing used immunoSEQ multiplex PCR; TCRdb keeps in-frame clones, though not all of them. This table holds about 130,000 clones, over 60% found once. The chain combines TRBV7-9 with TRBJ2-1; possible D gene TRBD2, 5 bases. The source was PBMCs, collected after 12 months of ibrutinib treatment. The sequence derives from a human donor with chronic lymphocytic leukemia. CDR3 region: CASSFYGNNEQFF. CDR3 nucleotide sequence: TGTGCCAGCAGCTTCTACGGGAACAATGAGCAGTTCTTC.